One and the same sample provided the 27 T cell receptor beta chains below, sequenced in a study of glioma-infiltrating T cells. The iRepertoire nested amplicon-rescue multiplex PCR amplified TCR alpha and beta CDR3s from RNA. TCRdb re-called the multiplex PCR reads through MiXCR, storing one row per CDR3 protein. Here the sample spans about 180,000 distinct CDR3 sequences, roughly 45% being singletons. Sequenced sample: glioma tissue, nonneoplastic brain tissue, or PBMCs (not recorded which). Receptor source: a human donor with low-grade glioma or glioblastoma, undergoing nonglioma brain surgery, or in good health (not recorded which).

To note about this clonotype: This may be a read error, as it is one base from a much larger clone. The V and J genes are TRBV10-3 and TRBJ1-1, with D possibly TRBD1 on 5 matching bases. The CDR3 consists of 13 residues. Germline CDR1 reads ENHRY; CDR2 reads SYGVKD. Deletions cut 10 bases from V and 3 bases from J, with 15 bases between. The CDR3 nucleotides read TGTGCCACCATAGTACAGGCGGACACTGAAGCTTTCTTT. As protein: CATIVQADTEAFF.

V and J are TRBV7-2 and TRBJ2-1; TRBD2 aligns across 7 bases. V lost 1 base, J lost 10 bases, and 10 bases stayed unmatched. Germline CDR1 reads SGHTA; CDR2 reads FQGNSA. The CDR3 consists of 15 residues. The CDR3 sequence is CASSLEVVAGEEQFF. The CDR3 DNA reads TGTGCCAGCAGCTTAGAGGTGGTTGCGGGAGAGGAGCAGTTCTTC.

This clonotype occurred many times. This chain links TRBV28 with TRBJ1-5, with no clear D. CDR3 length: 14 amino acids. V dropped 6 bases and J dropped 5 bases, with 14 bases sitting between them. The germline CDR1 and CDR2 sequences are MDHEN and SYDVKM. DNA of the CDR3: TGTGCCAGCAGACGCCTCCTTTACGATCAGCCCCAGCATTTT. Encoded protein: CASRRLLYDQPQHF.

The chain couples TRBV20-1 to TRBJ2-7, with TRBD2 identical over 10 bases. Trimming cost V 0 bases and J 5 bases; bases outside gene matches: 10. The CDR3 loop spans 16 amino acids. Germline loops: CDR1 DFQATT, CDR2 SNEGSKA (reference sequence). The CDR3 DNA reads TGCAGTGCTAGAGATGAGGGGACTAGCGTTTCCCACGAGCAGTACTTC. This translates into CSARDEGTSVSHEQYF.

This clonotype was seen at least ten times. In DNA, the CDR3 is TGTGCCAGCAGCTCCAGGGTGATCCAAGAGACCCAGTACTTC. Residues: CASSSRVIQETQYF. This chain connects TRBV6-1 to TRBJ2-5; D is perhaps TRBD1 (5 bases). V shed 6 bases and J shed 1 base, with 12 bases lying between them. The germline V gene has CDR1 MNHNS and CDR2 SASEGT. The CDR3 spans 14 residues.

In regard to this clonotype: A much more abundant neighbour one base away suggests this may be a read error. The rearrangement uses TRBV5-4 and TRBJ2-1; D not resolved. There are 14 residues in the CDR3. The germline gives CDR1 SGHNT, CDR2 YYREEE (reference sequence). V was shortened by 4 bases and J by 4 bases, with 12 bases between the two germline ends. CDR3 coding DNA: TGTGCCAGCAGCCGGAACAGTAAGTACAATGAGCAGTTCTTC. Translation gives CASSRNSKYNEQFF.

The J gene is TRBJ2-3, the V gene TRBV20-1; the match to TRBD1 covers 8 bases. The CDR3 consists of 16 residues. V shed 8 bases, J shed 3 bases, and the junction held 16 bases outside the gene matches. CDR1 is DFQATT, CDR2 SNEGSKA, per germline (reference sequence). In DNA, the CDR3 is TGCAGTCCGGAGACTTTACAGGGGGGTCCTACAGATACGCAGTATTTT. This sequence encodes CSPETLQGGPTDTQYF.

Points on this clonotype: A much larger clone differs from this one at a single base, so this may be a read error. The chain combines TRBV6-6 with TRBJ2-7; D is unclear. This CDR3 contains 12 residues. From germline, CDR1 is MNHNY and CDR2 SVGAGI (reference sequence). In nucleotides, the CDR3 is TGTGCCAGCATTTACTCGATTTACGAGCAGTACTTC. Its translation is CASIYSIYEQYF.

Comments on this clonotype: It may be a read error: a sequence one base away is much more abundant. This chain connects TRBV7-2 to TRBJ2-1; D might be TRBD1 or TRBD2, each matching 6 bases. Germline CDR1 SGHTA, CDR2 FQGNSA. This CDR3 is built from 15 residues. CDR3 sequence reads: CASSMEGVSYNKQFF. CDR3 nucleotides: TGTGCCAGTAGCATGGAGGGGGTGTCCTACAATAAGCAGTTCTTC.

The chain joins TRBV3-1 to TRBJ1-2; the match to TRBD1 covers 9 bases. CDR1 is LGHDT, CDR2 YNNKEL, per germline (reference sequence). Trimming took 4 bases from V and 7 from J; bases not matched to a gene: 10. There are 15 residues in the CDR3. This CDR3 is CASSLSGQGFGGYTF. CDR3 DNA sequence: TGTGCCAGCAGCCTATCGGGACAGGGATTCGGTGGCTACACCTTC.

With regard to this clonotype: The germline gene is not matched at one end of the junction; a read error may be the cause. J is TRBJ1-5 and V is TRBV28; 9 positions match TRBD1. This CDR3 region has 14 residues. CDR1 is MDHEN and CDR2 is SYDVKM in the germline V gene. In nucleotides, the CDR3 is TGTGCCAGCAAGGGACAGGGTAGCAATCAGACCCAGAATTTT. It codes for CASKGQGSNQTQNF.

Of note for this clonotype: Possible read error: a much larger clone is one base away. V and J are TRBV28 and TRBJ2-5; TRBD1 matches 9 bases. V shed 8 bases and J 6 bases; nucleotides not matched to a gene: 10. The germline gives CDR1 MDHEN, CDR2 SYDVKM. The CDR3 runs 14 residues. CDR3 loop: CASAKLQGAKTQYF. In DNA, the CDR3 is TGTGCCAGCGCCAAACTACAGGGGGCGAAGACCCAGTACTTC.

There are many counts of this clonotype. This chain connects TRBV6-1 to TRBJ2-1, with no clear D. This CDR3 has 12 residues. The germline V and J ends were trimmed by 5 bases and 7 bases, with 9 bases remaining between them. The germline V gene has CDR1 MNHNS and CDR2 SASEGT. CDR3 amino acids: CASSLVRNEQFF. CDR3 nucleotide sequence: TGTGCCAGCAGTCTAGTCCGGAATGAGCAGTTCTTC.

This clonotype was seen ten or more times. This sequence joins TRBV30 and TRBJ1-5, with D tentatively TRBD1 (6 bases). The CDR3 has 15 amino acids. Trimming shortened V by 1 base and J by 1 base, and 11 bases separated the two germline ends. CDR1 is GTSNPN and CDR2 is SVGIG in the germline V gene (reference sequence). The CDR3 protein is CAWSAGALSNQPQHF. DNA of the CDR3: TGTGCCTGGAGTGCAGGGGCCTTAAGCAATCAGCCCCAGCATTTT.

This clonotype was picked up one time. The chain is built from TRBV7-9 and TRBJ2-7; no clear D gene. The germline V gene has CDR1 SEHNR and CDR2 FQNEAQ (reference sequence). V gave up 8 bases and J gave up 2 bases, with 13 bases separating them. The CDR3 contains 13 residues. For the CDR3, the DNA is TGTGCCAGCGCCGGCCCGGTAGCCTACGAGCAGTACTTC. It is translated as CASAGPVAYEQYF.

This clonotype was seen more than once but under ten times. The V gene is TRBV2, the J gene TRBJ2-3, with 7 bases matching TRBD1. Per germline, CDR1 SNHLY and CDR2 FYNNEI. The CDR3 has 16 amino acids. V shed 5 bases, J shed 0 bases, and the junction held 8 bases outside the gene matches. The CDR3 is CASSSRQGRSTDTQYF. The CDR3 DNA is TGTGCCAGCAGTTCAAGACAGGGTAGGAGCACAGATACGCAGTATTTT.

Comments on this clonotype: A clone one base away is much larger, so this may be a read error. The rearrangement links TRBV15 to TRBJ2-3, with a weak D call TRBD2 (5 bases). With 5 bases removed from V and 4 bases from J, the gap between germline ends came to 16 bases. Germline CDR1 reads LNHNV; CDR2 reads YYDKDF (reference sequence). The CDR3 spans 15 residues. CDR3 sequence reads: CATSEGRLDSDTQYF. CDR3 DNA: TGTGCCACCAGCGAAGGACGCCTGGACTCAGATACGCAGTATTTT.

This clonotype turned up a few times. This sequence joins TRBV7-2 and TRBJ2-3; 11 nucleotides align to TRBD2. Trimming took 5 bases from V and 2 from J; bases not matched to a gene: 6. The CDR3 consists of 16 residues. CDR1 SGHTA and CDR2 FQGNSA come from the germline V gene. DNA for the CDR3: TGTGCCAGCAGCGCCAGACTAGCGGGGCCCACAGATACGCAGTATTTT. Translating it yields CASSARLAGPTDTQYF.

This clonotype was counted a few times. CDR3 nucleotides: TGTGCCAGCAGTTTGGCGGGCGAGAACACTGAAGCTTTCTTT. It encodes CASSLAGENTEAFF. The rearrangement uses TRBV12-3 or TRBV12-4 and TRBJ1-1; D gene ambiguous. The CDR3 contains 14 residues. V was cut by 3 bases and J by 1 base, with 9 bases left in between.

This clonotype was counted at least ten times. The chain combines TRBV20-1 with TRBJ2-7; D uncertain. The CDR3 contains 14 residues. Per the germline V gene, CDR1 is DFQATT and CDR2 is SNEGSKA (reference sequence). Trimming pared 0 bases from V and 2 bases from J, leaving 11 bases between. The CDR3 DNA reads TGCAGTGCTAGAGATAGCAGATCCGCCTACGAGCAGTACTTC. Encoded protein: CSARDSRSAYEQYF.

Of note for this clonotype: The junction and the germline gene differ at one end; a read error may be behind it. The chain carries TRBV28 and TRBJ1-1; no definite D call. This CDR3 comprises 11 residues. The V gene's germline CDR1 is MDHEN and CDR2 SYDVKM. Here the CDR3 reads CAGQQNTEAFF. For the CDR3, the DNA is TGTGCCGGCCAACAGAACACTGAAGCCTTCTTT.

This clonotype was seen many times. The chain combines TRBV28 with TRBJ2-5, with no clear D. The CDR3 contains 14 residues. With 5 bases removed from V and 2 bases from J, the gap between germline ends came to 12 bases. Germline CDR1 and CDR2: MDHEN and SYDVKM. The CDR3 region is CASSTAAIQETQYF. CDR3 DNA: TGTGCCAGCAGTACCGCAGCGATTCAAGAGACCCAGTACTTC.

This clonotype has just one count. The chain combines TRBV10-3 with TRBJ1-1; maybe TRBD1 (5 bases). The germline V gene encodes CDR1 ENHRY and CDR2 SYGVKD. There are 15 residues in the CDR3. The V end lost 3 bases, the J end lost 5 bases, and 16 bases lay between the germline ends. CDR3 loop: CAISDSEGKGTEAFF. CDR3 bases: TGTGCCATCAGTGATTCGGAGGGGAAAGGGACTGAAGCTTTCTTT.

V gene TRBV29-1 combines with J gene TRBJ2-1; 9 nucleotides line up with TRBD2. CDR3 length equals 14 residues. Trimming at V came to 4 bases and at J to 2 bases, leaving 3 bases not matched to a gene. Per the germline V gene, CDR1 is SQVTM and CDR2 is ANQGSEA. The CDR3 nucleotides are TGCAGCGTTGCTTCTAGCGGGGCCTACAATGAGCAGTTCTTC. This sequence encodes CSVASSGAYNEQFF.

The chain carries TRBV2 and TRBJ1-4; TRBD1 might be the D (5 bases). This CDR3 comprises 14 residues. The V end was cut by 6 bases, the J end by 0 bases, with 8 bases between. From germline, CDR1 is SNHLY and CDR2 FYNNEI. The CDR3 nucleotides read TGTGCCAGCAGACAGGAGTCAACTAATGAAAAACTGTTTTTT. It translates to CASRQESTNEKLFF.

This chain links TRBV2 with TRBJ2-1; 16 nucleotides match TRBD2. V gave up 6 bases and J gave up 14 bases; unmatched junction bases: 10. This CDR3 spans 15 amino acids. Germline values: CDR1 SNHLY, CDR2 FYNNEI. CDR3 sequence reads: CASRPGKGTSGGEFF. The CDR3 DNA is TGTGCCAGCAGACCGGGAAAGGGGACTAGCGGGGGGGAGTTCTTC. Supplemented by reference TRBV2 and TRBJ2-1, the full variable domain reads EPEVTQTPSHQVTQMGQEVILRCVPISNHLYFYWYRQILGQKVEFLVSFYNNEISEKSEIFDDQFSVERPDGSNFTLKIRSTKLEDSAMYFCASRPGKGTSGGEFFGPGTRLTVL.

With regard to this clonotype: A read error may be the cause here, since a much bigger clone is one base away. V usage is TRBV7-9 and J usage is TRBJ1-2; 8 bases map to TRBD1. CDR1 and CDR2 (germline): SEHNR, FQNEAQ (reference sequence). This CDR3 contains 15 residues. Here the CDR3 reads CDSSLTRDRSYGYTF. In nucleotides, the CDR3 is TGTGACAGCAGCTTAACCCGGGACAGGAGCTATGGCTACACCTTC.